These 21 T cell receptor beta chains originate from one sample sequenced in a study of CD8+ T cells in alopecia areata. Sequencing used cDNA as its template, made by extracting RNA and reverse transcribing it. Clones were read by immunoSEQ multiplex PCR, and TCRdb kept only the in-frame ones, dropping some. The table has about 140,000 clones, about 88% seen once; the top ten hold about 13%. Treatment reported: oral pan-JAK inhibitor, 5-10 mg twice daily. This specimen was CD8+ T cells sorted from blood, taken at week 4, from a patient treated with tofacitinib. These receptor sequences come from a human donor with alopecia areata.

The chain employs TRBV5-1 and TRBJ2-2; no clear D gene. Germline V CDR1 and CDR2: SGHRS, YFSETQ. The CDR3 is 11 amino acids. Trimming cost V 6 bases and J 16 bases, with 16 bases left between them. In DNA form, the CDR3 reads TGCGCCAGCACTAAGTCCGCCGTACAGTTTTTT. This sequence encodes CASTKSAVQFF. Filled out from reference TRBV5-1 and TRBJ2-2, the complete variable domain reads KAGVTQTPRYLIKTRGQQVTLSCSPISGHRSVSWYQQTPGQGLQFLFEYFSETQRNKGNFPGRFSGRQFSNSRSEMNVSTLELGDSALYLCASTKSAVQFFGEGSRLTVL.

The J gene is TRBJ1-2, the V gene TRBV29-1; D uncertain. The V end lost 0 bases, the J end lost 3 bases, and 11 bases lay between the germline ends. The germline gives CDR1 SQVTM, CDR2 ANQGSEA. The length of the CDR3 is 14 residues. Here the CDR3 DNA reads TGCAGCGTTGAAGATCACCAGGCTGACTATGGCTACACCTTC. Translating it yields CSVEDHQADYGYTF.

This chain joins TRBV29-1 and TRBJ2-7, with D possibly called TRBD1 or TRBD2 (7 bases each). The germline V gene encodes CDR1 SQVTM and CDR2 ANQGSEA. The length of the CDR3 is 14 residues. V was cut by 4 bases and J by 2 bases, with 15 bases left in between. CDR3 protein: CSVVEQGGAYEQYF. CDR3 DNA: TGCAGCGTTGTGGAGCAGGGGGGGGCCTACGAGCAGTACTTC.

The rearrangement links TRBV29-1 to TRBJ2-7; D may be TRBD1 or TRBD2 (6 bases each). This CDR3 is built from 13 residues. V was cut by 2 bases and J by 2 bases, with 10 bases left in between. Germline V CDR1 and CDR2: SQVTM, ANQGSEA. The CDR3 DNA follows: TGCAGCGTTGAACGGGGGACACCCTACGAGCAGTACTTC. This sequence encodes CSVERGTPYEQYF.

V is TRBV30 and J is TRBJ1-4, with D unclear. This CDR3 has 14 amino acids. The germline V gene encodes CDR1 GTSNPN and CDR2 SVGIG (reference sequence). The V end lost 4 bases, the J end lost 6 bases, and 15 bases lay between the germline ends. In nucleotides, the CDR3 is TGTGCCTGGAAGGGCCCCATCATTGATGAAAAACTGTTTTTT. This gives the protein CAWKGPIIDEKLFF.

CDR3 in amino acids: CASRAGGNYGYTF. CDR3 in DNA: TGTGCCAGTAGAGCAGGGGGAAACTATGGCTACACCTTC. The chain is built from TRBV19 and TRBJ1-2, with TRBD1 identical over 7 bases. The CDR3 is 13 residues long. V shed 6 bases, J shed 2 bases, and the junction held 3 bases outside the gene matches. Germline CDR1 LNHDA, CDR2 SQIVND (reference sequence).

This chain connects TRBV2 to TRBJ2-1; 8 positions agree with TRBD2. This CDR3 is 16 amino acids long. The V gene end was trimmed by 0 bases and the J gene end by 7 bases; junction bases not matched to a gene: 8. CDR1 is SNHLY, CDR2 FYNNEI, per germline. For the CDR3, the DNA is TGTGCCAGCAGTGAAGCGCTAGCGGGTCGGGGGAATGAGCAGTTCTTC. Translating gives CASSEALAGRGNEQFF.

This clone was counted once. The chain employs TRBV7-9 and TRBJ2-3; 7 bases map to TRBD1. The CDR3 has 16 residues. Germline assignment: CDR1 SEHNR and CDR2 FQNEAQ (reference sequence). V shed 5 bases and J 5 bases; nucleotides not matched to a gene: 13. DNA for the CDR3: TGTGCCAGCAGCACACCAAACAGGGGTTTAGGAGATACGCAGTATTTT. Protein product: CASSTPNRGLGDTQYF.

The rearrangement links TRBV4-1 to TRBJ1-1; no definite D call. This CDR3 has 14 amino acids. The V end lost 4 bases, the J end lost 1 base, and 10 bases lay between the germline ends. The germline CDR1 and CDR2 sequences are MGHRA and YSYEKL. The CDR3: CASSPNTENTEAFF. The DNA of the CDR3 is TGCGCCAGCAGCCCCAACACAGAGAACACTGAAGCTTTCTTT.

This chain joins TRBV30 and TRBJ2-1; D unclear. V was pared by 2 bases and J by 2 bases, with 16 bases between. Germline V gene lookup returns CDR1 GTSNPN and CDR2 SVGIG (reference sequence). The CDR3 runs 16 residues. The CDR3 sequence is CAWSIATSLTYNEQFF. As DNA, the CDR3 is TGTGCCTGGAGTATCGCTACATCCTTAACCTACAATGAGCAGTTCTTC. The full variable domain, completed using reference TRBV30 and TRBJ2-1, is SQTIHQWPATLVQPVGSPLSLECTVEGTSNPNLYWYRQAAGRGLQLLFYSVGIGQISSEVPQNLSASRPQDRQFILSSKKLLLSDSGFYLCAWSIATSLTYNEQFFGPGTRLTVL.

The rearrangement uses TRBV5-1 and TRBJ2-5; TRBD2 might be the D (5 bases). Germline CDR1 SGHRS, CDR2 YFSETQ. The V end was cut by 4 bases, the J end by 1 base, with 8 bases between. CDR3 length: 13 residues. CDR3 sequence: CASSPGLQETQYF. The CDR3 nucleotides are TGCGCCAGCAGCCCCGGACTCCAAGAGACCCAGTACTTC. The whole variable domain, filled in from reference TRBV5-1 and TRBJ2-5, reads KAGVTQTPRYLIKTRGQQVTLSCSPISGHRSVSWYQQTPGQGLQFLFEYFSETQRNKGNFPGRFSGRQFSNSRSEMNVSTLELGDSALYLCASSPGLQETQYFGPGTRLLVL.

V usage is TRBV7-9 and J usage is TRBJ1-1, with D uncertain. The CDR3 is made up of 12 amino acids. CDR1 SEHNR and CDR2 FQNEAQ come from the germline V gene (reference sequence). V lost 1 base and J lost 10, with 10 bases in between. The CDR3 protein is CASSLGVLGAFF. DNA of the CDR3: TGTGCCAGCAGCTTAGGAGTGTTAGGAGCTTTCTTT. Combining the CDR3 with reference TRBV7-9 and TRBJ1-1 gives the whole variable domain DTGVSQNPRHKITKRGQNVTFRCDPISEHNRLYWYRQTLGQGPEFLTYFQNEAQLEKSRLLSDRFSAERPKGSFSTLEIQRTEQGDSAMYLCASSLGVLGAFFGQGTRLTVV.

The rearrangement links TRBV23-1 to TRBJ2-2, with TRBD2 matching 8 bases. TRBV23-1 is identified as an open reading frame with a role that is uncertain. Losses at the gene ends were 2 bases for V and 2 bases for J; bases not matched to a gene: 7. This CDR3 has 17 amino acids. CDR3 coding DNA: TGCGCCAGCAGTCAAACCGCAAGCGGGAGAAACACCGGGGAGCTGTTTTTT. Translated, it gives CASSQTASGRNTGELFF.

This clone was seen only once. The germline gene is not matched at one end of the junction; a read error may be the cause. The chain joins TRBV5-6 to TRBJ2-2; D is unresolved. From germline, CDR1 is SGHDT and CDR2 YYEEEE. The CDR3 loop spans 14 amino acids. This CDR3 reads CASRLDLFEGELFF. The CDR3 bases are TGTGCCAGCAGATTGGACCTTTTCGAAGGGGAGCTGTTTTTT.

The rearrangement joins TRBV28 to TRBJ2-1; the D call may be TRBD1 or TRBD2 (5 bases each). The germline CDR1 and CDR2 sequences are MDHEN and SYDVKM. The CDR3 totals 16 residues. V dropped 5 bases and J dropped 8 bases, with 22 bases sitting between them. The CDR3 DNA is TGTGCCAGCAGTCCCCCCCCGTGGAGGTTCAGGGATGAGCAGTTCTTC. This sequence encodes CASSPPPWRFRDEQFF.

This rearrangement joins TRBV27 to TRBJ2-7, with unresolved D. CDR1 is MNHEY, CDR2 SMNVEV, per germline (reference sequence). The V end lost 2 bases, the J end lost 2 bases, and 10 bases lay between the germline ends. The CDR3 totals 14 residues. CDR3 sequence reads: CASSLTFSTYEQYF. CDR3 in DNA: TGTGCCAGCAGTTTAACGTTCTCTACCTACGAGCAGTACTTC.

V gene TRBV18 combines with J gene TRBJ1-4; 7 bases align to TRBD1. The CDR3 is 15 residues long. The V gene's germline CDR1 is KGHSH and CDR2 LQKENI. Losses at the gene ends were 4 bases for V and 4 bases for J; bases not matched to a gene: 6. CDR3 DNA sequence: TGTGCCAGCTCACTCTCGACAGGGCTTAATGAAAAACTGTTTTTT. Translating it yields CASSLSTGLNEKLFF. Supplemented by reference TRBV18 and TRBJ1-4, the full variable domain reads NAGVMQNPRHLVRRRGQEARLRCSPMKGHSHVYWYRQLPEEGLKFMVYLQKENIIDESGMPKERFSAEFPKEGPSILRIQQVVRGDSAAYFCASSLSTGLNEKLFFGSGTQLSVL.

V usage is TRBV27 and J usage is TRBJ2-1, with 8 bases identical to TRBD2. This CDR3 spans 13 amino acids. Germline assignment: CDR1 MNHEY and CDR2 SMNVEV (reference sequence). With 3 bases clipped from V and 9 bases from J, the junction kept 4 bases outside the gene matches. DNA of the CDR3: TGTGCCAGCAGTTTTGGCGGGAGGTCTGAGCAGTTCTTC. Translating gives CASSFGGRSEQFF.

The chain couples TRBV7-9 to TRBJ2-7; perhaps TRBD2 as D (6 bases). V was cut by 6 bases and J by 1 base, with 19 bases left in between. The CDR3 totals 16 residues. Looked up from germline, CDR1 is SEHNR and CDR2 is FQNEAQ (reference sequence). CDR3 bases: TGTGCCAGCAGTTCCCCCAGCGGGCGGAAGTCCTACGAGCAGTACTTC. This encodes CASSSPSGRKSYEQYF.

CDR3 DNA sequence: TGTGCCAGCAGCTGGGAGGGGGCCCACGAGCAGTACTTC. Residues: CASSWEGAHEQYF. The chain couples TRBV27 to TRBJ2-7; D is tentatively TRBD1 or TRBD2 (7 bases each). V was shortened by 6 bases and J by 5 bases, with 14 bases between the two germline ends. The CDR3 extends over 13 amino acids. CDR1 is MNHEY and CDR2 is SMNVEV in the germline V gene (reference sequence).

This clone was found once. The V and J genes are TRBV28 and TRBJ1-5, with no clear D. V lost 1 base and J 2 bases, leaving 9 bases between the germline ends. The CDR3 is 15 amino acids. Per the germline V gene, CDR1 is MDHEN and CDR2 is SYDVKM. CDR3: CASSLYLWGNQPQHF. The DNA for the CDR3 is TGTGCCAGCAGTTTATACCTTTGGGGCAATCAGCCCCAGCATTTT.